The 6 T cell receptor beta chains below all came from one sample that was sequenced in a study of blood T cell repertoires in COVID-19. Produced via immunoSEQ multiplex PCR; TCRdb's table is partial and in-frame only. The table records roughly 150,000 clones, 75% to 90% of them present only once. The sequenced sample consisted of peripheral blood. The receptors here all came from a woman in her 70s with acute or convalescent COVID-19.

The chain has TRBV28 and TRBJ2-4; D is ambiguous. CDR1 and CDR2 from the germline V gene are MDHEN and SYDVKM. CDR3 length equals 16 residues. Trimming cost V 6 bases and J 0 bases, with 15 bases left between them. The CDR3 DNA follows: TGTGCCAGCAGCGACTCCGGTACTGTAGCCAAAAACATTCAGTACTTC. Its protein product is CASSDSGTVAKNIQYF.

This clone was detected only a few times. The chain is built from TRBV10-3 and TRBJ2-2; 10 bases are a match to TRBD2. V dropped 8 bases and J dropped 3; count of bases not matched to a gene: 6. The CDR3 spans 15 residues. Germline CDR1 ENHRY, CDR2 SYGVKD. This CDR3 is CAIGASGGHTGELFF. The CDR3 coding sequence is TGTGCCATCGGGGCTAGCGGGGGTCACACCGGGGAGCTGTTTTTT.

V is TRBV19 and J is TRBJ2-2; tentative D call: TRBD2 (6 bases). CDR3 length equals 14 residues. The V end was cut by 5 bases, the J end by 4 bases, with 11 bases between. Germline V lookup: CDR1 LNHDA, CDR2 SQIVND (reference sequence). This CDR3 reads CASSSGEVTGELFF. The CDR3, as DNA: TGTGCCAGTAGTTCGGGGGAAGTCACCGGGGAGCTGTTTTTT.

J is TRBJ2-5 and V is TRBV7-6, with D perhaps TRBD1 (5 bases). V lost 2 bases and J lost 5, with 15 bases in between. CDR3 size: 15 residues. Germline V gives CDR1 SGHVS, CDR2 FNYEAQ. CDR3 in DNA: TGTGCCAGCAGCTTATCCGGCCCCCCAGGGGAGACCCAGTACTTC. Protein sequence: CASSLSGPPGETQYF.

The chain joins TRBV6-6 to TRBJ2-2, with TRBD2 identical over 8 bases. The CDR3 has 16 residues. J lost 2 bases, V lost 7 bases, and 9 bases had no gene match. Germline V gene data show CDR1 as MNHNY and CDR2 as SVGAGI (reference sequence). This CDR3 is CASNPGGGKNTGELFF. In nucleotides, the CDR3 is TGTGCCAGCAACCCCGGGGGGGGAAAAAACACCGGGGAGCTGTTTTTT.

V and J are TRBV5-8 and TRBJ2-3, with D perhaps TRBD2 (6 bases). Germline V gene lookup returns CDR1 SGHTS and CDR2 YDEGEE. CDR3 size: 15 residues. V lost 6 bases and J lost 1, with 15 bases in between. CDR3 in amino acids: CASILRGGGTDTQYF. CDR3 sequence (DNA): TGTGCCAGCATCCTAAGGGGCGGGGGCACAGATACGCAGTATTTT. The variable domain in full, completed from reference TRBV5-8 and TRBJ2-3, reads EAGVTQSPTHLIKTRGQQATLRCSPISGHTSVYWYQQALGLGLQFLLWYDEGEERNRGNFPPRFSGRQFPNYSSELNVNALELEDSALYLCASILRGGGTDTQYFGPGTRLTVL.